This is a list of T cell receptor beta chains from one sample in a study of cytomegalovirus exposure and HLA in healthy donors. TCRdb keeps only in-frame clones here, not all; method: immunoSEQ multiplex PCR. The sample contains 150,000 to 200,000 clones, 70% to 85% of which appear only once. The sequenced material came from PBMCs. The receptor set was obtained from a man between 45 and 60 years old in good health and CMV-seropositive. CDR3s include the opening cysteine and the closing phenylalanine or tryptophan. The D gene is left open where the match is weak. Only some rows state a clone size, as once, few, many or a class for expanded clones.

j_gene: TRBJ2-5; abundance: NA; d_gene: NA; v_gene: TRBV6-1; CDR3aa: CASSAHGAPFQETQYF; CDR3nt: TGTGCCAGCAGTGCCCACGGAGCCCCTTTCCAAGAGACCCAGTACTTC
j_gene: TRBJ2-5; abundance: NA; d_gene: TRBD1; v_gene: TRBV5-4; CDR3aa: CASSPGETGLQETQYF; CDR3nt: TGTGCCAGCAGCCCGGGCGAGACAGGGCTCCAAGAGACCCAGTACTTC
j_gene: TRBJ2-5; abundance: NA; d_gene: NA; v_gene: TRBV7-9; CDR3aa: CASTSLLVETQYF; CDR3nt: TGTGCCAGCACTAGCCTCTTGGTAGAGACCCAGTACTTC
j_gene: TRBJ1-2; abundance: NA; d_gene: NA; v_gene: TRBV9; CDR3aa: CASSVANLTPYGYTF; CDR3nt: TGTGCCAGCAGCGTAGCCAACCTAACCCCCTATGGCTACACCTTC
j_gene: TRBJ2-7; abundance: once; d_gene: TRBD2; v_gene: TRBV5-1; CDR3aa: CASSFLAGGTYEQYF; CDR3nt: TGCGCCAGCAGCTTTTTAGCGGGGGGAACCTACGAGCAGTACTTC
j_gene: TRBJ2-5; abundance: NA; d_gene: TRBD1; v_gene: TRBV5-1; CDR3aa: CASSPQQGAQETQYF; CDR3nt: TGCGCCAGCAGCCCCCAGCAGGGGGCCCAAGAGACCCAGTACTTC
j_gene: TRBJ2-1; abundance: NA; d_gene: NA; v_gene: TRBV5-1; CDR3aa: CASSLALPSYNEQFF; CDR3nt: TGCGCCAGCAGCTTAGCTTTGCCGTCCTACAATGAGCAGTTCTTC
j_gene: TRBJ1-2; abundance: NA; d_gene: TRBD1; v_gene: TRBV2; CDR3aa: CASSYRQGNYGYTF; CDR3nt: TGTGCCAGCAGTTACAGACAGGGGAACTATGGCTACACCTTC
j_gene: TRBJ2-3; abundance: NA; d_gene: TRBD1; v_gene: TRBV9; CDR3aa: CASSTGTVGTDTQYF; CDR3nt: TGTGCCAGCAGCACCGGGACAGTGGGGACAGATACGCAGTATTTT
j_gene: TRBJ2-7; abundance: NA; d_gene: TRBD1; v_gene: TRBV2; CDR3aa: CASSVTGTGRSYEQYF; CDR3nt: TGTGCCAGCAGTGTCACCGGGACAGGGCGTTCCTACGAGCAGTACTTC
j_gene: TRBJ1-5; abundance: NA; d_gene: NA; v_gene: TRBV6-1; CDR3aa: CASRGTLEGPQHF; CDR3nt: TGTGCCAGCAGGGGGACTTTAGAGGGGCCCCAGCATTTT
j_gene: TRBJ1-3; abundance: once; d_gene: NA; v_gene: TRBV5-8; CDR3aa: CASSLGWGQGNTIYF; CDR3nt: TGTGCCAGCAGCTTGGGATGGGGCCAAGGAAACACCATATATTTT
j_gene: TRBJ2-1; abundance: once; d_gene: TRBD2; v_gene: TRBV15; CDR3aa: CATSRDRLAGSYNEQFF; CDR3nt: TGTGCCACCAGCAGAGATCGGCTAGCGGGCTCCTACAATGAGCAGTTCTTC
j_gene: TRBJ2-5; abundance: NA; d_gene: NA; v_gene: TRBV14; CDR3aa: CASSPLQGLGEETQYF; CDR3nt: TGTGCCAGCAGCCCGCTACAGGGATTGGGGGAAGAGACCCAGTACTTC
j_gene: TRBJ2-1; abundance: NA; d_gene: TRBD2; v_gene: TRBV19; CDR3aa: CASSVGLAGGDEQFF; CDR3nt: TGTGCCAGTAGTGTTGGACTAGCGGGGGGCGATGAGCAGTTCTTC
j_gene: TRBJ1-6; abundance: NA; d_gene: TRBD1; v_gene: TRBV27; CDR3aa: CASRAGGSYNSPLHF; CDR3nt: TGTGCCAGCCGCGCAGGGGGCAGTTATAATTCACCCCTCCACTTT
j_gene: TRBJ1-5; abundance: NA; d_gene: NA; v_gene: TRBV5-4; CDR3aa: CASSSDGGYQPQHF; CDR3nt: TGTGCCAGCAGCTCAGACGGGGGGTATCAGCCCCAGCATTTT